This T cell receptor beta chain was sequenced for a study of blood T cell repertoires in COVID-19. The overall study: Acute and convalescent COVID-19 samples came from the United States, Italy and Spain.

Germline CDR1 reads LGHNA; CDR2 reads YNFKEQ. V lost 0 bases, J lost 4 bases, and 19 bases lay in between. The CDR3 runs 18 residues. Individuals aged about 18 to 89 years were recruited from 24 US areas. Participant reports of clinical history set cohort assignment. Method: immunoSEQ multiplex PCR; TCRdb's copy keeps in-frame clones and lacks some. The sample shows about 280,000 clones, around 89% of them seen only once. The V and J genes are TRBV4-2 and TRBJ2-1; D perhaps matches TRBD2 (5 bases). The TCR was taken from a woman between 55 and 75 years old in a cohort exposed to, infected with or recovered from COVID-19 (not recorded which). The sequenced material came from PBMCs or T cells enriched from blood (not recorded which). CDR3 coding DNA: TGTGCCAGCAGCCAAGAGGCGACAATTAGCGACACTTACAATGAGCAGTTCTTC. Translation gives CASSQEATISDTYNEQFF.